This T cell receptor (beta chain) is from a study of blood T cells in healthy people across ages. At least 5 micrograms of total RNA were extracted per sample. V shed 0 bases and J shed 3 bases, with 6 bases lying between them. Germline CDR1 is LNHNV and CDR2 is YYDKDF (reference sequence). The CDR3 extends over 13 amino acids. The use of a sample-barcoded 5' primer and a J-beta primer mix characterized a second PCR of about 7 to 12 cycles. TCRdb ran MiXCR on the 5' RACE reads and lists one entry per CDR3 protein. The table shows over 750,000 distinct CDR3 sequences, with 20% to 25% occurring only once. The table lists this clonotype with a few counts. These data are also associated with another study on T cells of mothers and their children.

V usage is TRBV15 and J usage is TRBJ2-7, with D hard to call. The receptor was isolated from a boy aged 10-17 years in good health. The sample was blood. The CDR3: CATSRDLGYEQYF. Written as DNA, the CDR3 is TGTGCCACCAGCAGAGATTTGGGCTACGAGCAGTACTTC.